A selection of T cell receptor beta chains follows, all from one sample in a study of T-cell reconstitution after alpha-beta-depleted transplantation in children. TCRdb reprocessed the PCR reads with MiXCR, giving one entry per CDR3 protein. Here the sample spans 250,000 to 350,000 distinct CDR3 sequences, approximately 9.6% being singletons. The sequenced sample was PBMCs from the stem cell graft donor, obtained from the stem cell graft. All receptors derive from a human donor who donated a stem cell graft to a child with SCID. CDR3s include the opening cysteine and the closing phenylalanine or tryptophan. D genes are given only for firm matches. Clone size appears in some rows only: once, few, many, or a class for an expanded clone.

d_call clone_size j_call v_call cdr3_nt cdr3_aa
TRBD1 - TRBJ2-6 TRBV12-3/TRBV12-4 TGTGCCTGCTGGGACAGGGGTAGGGTACTCACCTCTGGGGCCAACGTCCTGACTTTC CACWDRGRVLTSGANVLTF
- few TRBJ2-7 TRBV20-1 TGCAGTGCTAGGAACGGCCTTGCAGCCGAGCAGTACTTC CSARNGLAAEQYF
TRBD2 - TRBJ2-1 TRBV10-3 TGTGCCATCAGTGATTCCCCAGCGGGGGGGCCTAAGAATGAGCAGTTCTTC CAISDSPAGGPKNEQFF
- many TRBJ2-1 TRBV6-1 TGTGCCAGCATGCGAGGATCCTACAATGAGCAGTTCTTC CASMRGSYNEQFF
- - TRBJ2-5 TRBV4-1 TGCGCCAGCAGCAAGTCTACTGCGGAGACCCAGTACTTC CASSKSTAETQYF
TRBD2 - TRBJ2-1 TRBV15 TGTGCCACCAGCAGCAACACCGCGCGGGGGGGGGATGAGCAGTTCTTC CATSSNTARGGDEQFF
TRBD2 - TRBJ2-7 TRBV6-5 TGTGCCAGCAGTTACTCCGGGGCGGCTAGCGGGACTCTAATCGAGCAGTACTTC CASSYSGAASGTLIEQYF
TRBD1 few TRBJ2-5 TRBV5-1 TGCGCCAGCAGCTTGGCTCGGGCAGGGGGTGACCAAGAGACCCAGTACTTC CASSLARAGGDQETQYF
- - TRBJ2-3 TRBV3-1 TGTGCCAGCAGCAAGAGGGCAGGGAGGACACATACGCAGTATTTT CASSKRAGRTHTQYF
TRBD1 few TRBJ1-2 TRBV5-1 TGCGCCAGCAGCTTGGAACAGGGGTTGGATGGCTACACCTTC CASSLEQGLDGYTF
TRBD1 few TRBJ1-1 TRBV27 TGTGCCAGCAGTGAAATACAGGGGCCCTTGAACACTGAAGCTTTCTTT CASSEIQGPLNTEAFF
- few TRBJ1-5 TRBV12-3/TRBV12-4 TGTGCCAGCAGGCGCGGGGGCGTCGGTAGCAATCAGCCCCAGCATTTT CASRRGGVGSNQPQHF
- many TRBJ1-4 TRBV4-1 TGCGCCAGCAGCCTTGAACCCATTGCAACTAATGAAAAACTGTTTTTT CASSLEPIATNEKLFF
TRBD1 - TRBJ2-7 TRBV7-9 TGTGCCAGCAGCGCCCGACAGGGGCCCTACGAGCAGTACTTC CASSARQGPYEQYF
- few TRBJ1-5 TRBV27 TGTGCCAGCAGCTGGGGCGGAGGGAGCAATCAGCCCCAGCATTTT CASSWGGGSNQPQHF
TRBD1 - TRBJ1-5 TRBV20-1 TGCAGTGCTAGAGGGGGGACAGGGATGCCCCAGCATTTT CSARGGTGMPQHF
- - TRBJ1-3 TRBV6-5 TGTGCCAGTAAGCCCCGGACCGGCTTGAACACCATATATTTT CASKPRTGLNTIYF
- few TRBJ2-1 TRBV27 TGTGCCAGCAGTTTATCGAGAACCTTGTCCTACAATGAGCAGTTCTTC CASSLSRTLSYNEQFF
- many TRBJ2-2 TRBV27 TGTGCCACCTACGTAGGAGGGGAGCTGTTTTTT CATYVGGELFF
- once TRBJ2-7 TRBV29-1 TGCAGCGTTGAAGGCAGCTCCTACGAGCAGTACTTC CSVEGSSYEQYF
- few TRBJ2-5 TRBV9 TGTGCCAGCAGCGTAGCTTCGGGTAGCCCGGAGACCCAGTACTTC CASSVASGSPETQYF
- - TRBJ1-1 TRBV6-6 TGTGCCAGCAGTCACGTCGGGAACACTGAAGCTTTCTTT CASSHVGNTEAFF
- many TRBJ2-2 TRBV7-2 TGTGCCAGCGCCTTGGCGAGGGTGTACGGGGAGCTGTTTTTT CASALARVYGELFF
- few TRBJ2-3 TRBV10-3 TGTGCCATCGTTGATAGCGGCACAGATACGCAGTATTTT CAIVDSGTDTQYF
- many TRBJ2-7 TRBV5-1 TGCGCCAGCAGCCTGTACAACTCCGAGCAGTACTTC CASSLYNSEQYF
- few TRBJ2-7 TRBV29-1 TGCAGCGTTGAAGTGGCGGGGTACGAGCAGTACTTC CSVEVAGYEQYF
- - TRBJ1-5 TRBV25-1 TGTGCCAGCAGTGAGTCCGGGGTCAATCAGCCCCAGCATTTT CASSESGVNQPQHF
TRBD1 few TRBJ2-2 TRBV2 TGTGCCAGCAGGGCGGACAGGGGGTACACCGGGGAGCTGTTTTTT CASRADRGYTGELFF
- few TRBJ2-7 TRBV20-1 TGCAGTGCTAGAGGGCTCTCCTCCTACGAGCAGTACTTC CSARGLSSYEQYF
- - TRBJ1-2 TRBV7-2 TGTGCCAGCAGCATGGTTGGACAGAACTATGGCTACACCTTC CASSMVGQNYGYTF
- few TRBJ1-1 TRBV7-3 TGTGCCAGCAGCTTAAACGTCGGGGGGCCAGGCACTGAAGCTTTCTTT CASSLNVGGPGTEAFF
TRBD1 - TRBJ1-2 TRBV12-3/TRBV12-4 TGTGCCAGCAGACGAGGGACAGGAGGCTATGGCTACACCTTC CASRRGTGGYGYTF
TRBD2 - TRBJ2-4 TRBV5-1 TGCGCCAGCAGCGACATAGCGGGGGAAGACATTCAGTACTTC CASSDIAGEDIQYF
- - TRBJ2-3 TRBV7-7 TGTGCCAGCAGCCGAGAACGGGGAAGCACAGATACGCAGTATTTT CASSRERGSTDTQYF
- few TRBJ1-5 TRBV12-3/TRBV12-4 TGTGCCAGCAGGCCGGGACCTCTCATCAATCAGCCCCAGCATTTT CASRPGPLINQPQHF
- - TRBJ2-1 TRBV7-6 TGTGCCAGCAGCTTAGTGGTGTCCAGGGGAGGCAATGAGCAGTTCTTC CASSLVVSRGGNEQFF
TRBD1 few TRBJ1-1 TRBV7-9 TGTGCCAGCAGACCGACCGGGACAGTGAACACTGAAGCTTTCTTT CASRPTGTVNTEAFF
TRBD1 few TRBJ1-1 TRBV5-1 TGCGCCAGCAGCCCGGGACAGGTTGGCACTGAAGCTTTCTTT CASSPGQVGTEAFF
TRBD1 - TRBJ1-6 TRBV12-3/TRBV12-4 TGTGCCAGCAGTCCTAGGACAGGGTTAACACCCCTCCACTTT CASSPRTGLTPLHF
TRBD1 few TRBJ1-2 TRBV20-1 TGCAGTGCTCGGGACCCGGGACAGCCCTATGGCTACACCTTC CSARDPGQPYGYTF
- few TRBJ2-1 TRBV5-5 TGTGCCAGCAGCTTCACGACGGGACTCCCGGAGCAGTTCTTC CASSFTTGLPEQFF
TRBD1 - TRBJ1-6 TRBV27 TGTGCCAGCAGGTTCGGACAGGACCTCTATAATTCACCCCTCCACTTT CASRFGQDLYNSPLHF
TRBD2 - TRBJ2-1 TRBV10-2 TGCGCCAGCAGGGGGGAGGGGAGCGCCGGATACAATGAGCAGTTCTTC CASRGEGSAGYNEQFF
- - TRBJ2-3 TRBV12-3/TRBV12-4 TGTGCCAGCAGAGGACTTACCCCTTCGGCGGGGGCTCCTAGCACAGATACGCAGTATTTT CASRGLTPSAGAPSTDTQYF
TRBD2 - TRBJ2-7 TRBV12-3/TRBV12-4 TGTGCCATCAGTTCCTCTCCCGAGATTACTAGCGGGAATACCTACGAGCAGTACTTC CAISSSPEITSGNTYEQYF
TRBD2 many TRBJ2-1 TRBV20-1 TGCAGTGCACCGTGGGGGGGGACGCGCCTCAATGAGCAGTTCTTC CSAPWGGTRLNEQFF
- few TRBJ2-2 TRBV10-3 TGTGCCATCAGTTCGGGTCTCACCGGGGAGCTGTTTTTT CAISSGLTGELFF
- - TRBJ2-1 TRBV20-1 TGCAGTGCTCGACCCGAACTATGGGGGGAGCAGTTCTTC CSARPELWGEQFF
- - TRBJ2-5 TRBV3-1 TGTGCCAGCAGCCAAGGAAGATGGGTCTTAGAGACCCAGTACTTC CASSQGRWVLETQYF